The 5 T cell receptor beta chains presented below share a single source sample, sequenced in a study of T cells after yellow fever vaccination. TCRdb recomputed calls from the 5' RACE reads with MiXCR, one row per CDR3 protein. Counted here are some 320,000 distinct CDR3 sequences, about 10% occurring once; the ten biggest clones make up around 3.2%. Here the sequenced sample was CD4+ T cells sorted from PBMCs, taken 45 days after the yellow fever booster vaccination. All receptors come from a man aged 18 to 29 who received the YFV17D yellow fever vaccine.

There are a few counts of this clonotype. The gene calls are TRBV20-1 and TRBJ2-5, with D perhaps given as TRBD1 or TRBD2 (5 bases each). The germline gives CDR1 DFQATT, CDR2 SNEGSKA (reference sequence). This CDR3 is 14 amino acids long. V dropped 3 bases and J dropped 2 bases, with 13 bases sitting between them. The CDR3: CSASVGAKQETQYF. The CDR3 bases are TGCAGTGCTAGTGTCGGGGCAAAACAAGAGACCCAGTACTTC.

This clonotype was found a few times. The chain couples TRBV7-2 to TRBJ2-6; possibly TRBD2 for D (5 bases). CDR3 length: 17 residues. Per germline, CDR1 SGHTA and CDR2 FQGNSA. The V and J ends lost 2 bases and 2 bases respectively, with 13 bases between them. The CDR3 is CASSLNGNRAGANVLTF. In DNA form, the CDR3 reads TGTGCCAGCAGCTTAAACGGGAATAGGGCTGGGGCCAACGTCCTGACTTTC.

This chain links TRBV6-5 with TRBJ1-4; D uncertain. The CDR3 runs 15 residues. Germline V lookup: CDR1 MNHEY, CDR2 SVGAGI. The V end was cut by 6 bases, the J end by 6 bases, with 17 bases between. CDR3 bases: TGTGCCAGCAGCCGCCTTGGCGGTAAGGATGAAAAACTGTTTTTT. Translated: CASSRLGGKDEKLFF.

The table lists this clonotype with a few counts. The CDR3 sequence is CASGPGRGNTGELFF. The CDR3 DNA is TGTGCTAGTGGTCCCGGCAGGGGGAACACCGGGGAGCTGTTTTTT. The J gene is TRBJ2-2, the V gene TRBV12-5; tentative D call: TRBD1 (6 bases). The CDR3 is 15 residues long. Germline V gene sequence: CDR1 LGHNT, CDR2 FRNRAP. Trimming took 5 bases from V and 1 from J, leaving 11 bases between them.

This clonotype was recorded a few times. Here the CDR3 reads CASSLRGVFTDTQYF. The CDR3 nucleotides read TGTGCCAGCAGCTTAAGAGGGGTTTTCACAGATACGCAGTATTTT. The chain is built from TRBV5-6 and TRBJ2-3; D is perhaps TRBD1 or TRBD2 (5 bases each). V was shortened by 2 bases and J by 2 bases, with 12 bases between the two germline ends. CDR1 and CDR2 (germline): SGHDT, YYEEEE. CDR3 size: 15 residues. Full variable domain (rest looked up from reference TRBV5-6 and TRBJ2-3): DAGVTQSPTHLIKTRGQQVTLRCSPKSGHDTVSWYQQALGQGPQFIFQYYEEEERQRGNFPDRFSGHQFPNYSSELNVNALLLGDSALYLCASSLRGVFTDTQYFGPGTRLTVL.